A selection of T cell receptor beta chains follows, all from one sample in a study of blood T cell repertoires in COVID-19. Using immunoSEQ multiplex PCR, the repertoire was profiled, and TCRdb retains in-frame clones only, with some absent. The sample consists of tens of thousands of clones, about 86% of them appearing once. Sequencing was done on a sample of peripheral blood. These receptors originate from a woman over 75 in a cohort sampled during active or convalescent COVID-19. Each CDR3 is given with its conserved first and last residue. A D gene is named only where the DNA matches it firmly. Some rows have no size entry. The others give once, few or many, or a class for an expanded clone.

abundance,v_gene,j_gene,d_gene,CDR3nt,CDR3aa
once,TRBV5-4,TRBJ1-4,-,TGTGCCAGCAGCCGCCGGCAGGAGGGAGCTAATGAAAAACTGTTTTTT,CASSRRQEGANEKLFF
-,TRBV7-2,TRBJ2-2,TRBD2,TGTGCCAGCAGCGCCACTAGCGGGAGTTGGACCGGGGAGCTGTTTTTT,CASSATSGSWTGELFF
-,TRBV24-1,TRBJ2-1,TRBD2,TGTGCCACCAGTGATCCTGACCCGACTAGCGGGAGGAATGAGCAGTTCTTC,CATSDPDPTSGRNEQFF
-,TRBV28,TRBJ1-2,TRBD1,TGTGCCAGCAGCGGGACAGTCTATGGCTACACCTTC,CASSGTVYGYTF
-,TRBV7-3,TRBJ1-1,-,TGTGCCAGCAGCTTCCAGATGAACACTGAAGCTTTCTTT,CASSFQMNTEAFF
-,TRBV5-1,TRBJ1-5,-,TGCGCCAGCAGCTTGGATGCAGTACAGCCCCAGCATTTT,CASSLDAVQPQHF
-,TRBV2,TRBJ1-2,TRBD1,TGTGCCAGCAGCGGCACCGGGACAGCTTATGGCTACACCTTC,CASSGTGTAYGYTF
-,TRBV9,TRBJ2-2,-,TGTGCCAGCAGCGTACCCCTATCCGGGTTCGACACCGGGGAGCTGTTTTTT,CASSVPLSGFDTGELFF
-,TRBV29-1,TRBJ2-5,-,TGCAGCGTTAAAGGTCGAGAGCGGGCGTCCCAAGAGACCCAGTACTTC,CSVKGRERASQETQYF
-,TRBV10-3,TRBJ2-7,-,TGTGCCACCGCGGCCTACGAGCAGTACTTC,CATAAYEQYF
-,TRBV2,TRBJ2-1,-,TGTGCCAGCAGCCTCACCTGGAGTGAGCAGTTCTTC,CASSLTWSEQFF
-,TRBV19,TRBJ1-2,TRBD1,TGTGCCAGTAGTACGGACAGGGGGAACTATGGCTACACCTTC,CASSTDRGNYGYTF
-,TRBV21-1,TRBJ1-5,-,TGTGCCAGCAGCAAAGCGCTAGGTCACCGCAATCAGCCCCAGCATTTT,CASSKALGHRNQPQHF
-,TRBV5-5,TRBJ2-7,TRBD1,TGTGCCAGCAGCTTGGCTACAGGGGGCTTCTACGAGCAGTACTTC,CASSLATGGFYEQYF
-,TRBV30,TRBJ1-5,TRBD1,TGTGCCTGGAAGGGACAGGGTAATCAGCCCCAGCATTTT,CAWKGQGNQPQHF
few,TRBV14,TRBJ1-1,TRBD1,TGTGCCAGCAGCACTAATGACAGGGGTGAAGCTTTCTTT,CASSTNDRGEAFF
once,TRBV11-2,TRBJ1-2,-,TGTGCCAGCAGCCCGAGCGGGTGGGGCTACACCTTC,CASSPSGWGYTF
once,TRBV5-4,TRBJ2-7,-,TGTGCCAGCAGCCCCGTGTCGACTCTCGAGCAGTACTTC,CASSPVSTLEQYF
few,TRBV30,TRBJ1-3,-,TGTGCCTGGAGTAAGCCACTCTCTGGAAACACCATATATTTT,CAWSKPLSGNTIYF
once,TRBV18,TRBJ2-3,-,TGTGCCAGCTCAAGGGAGCCGTTGGATACGCAGTATTTT,CASSREPLDTQYF
-,TRBV5-1,TRBJ2-5,TRBD2,TGCGCCAGCAACCTAGCGGGAATAGAGACCCAGTACTTC,CASNLAGIETQYF
once,TRBV6-5,TRBJ2-3,-,TGTGCCAGCAGAGCCCCGGAGGGTACGCAGTATTTT,CASRAPEGTQYF
-,TRBV11-3,TRBJ1-4,TRBD1,TGTGCCAGCAGCCCCGGACAGGGAAATGAAAAACTGTTTTTT,CASSPGQGNEKLFF
-,TRBV7-9,TRBJ1-1,TRBD1,TGTGCCAGCCAGCCGGGACAGGGGAACACTGAAGCTTTCTTT,CASQPGQGNTEAFF
-,TRBV15,TRBJ2-2,-,TGTGCCACCAGCAGGGGCACAGGGACGAACACCGGGGAGCTGTTTTTT,CATSRGTGTNTGELFF
-,TRBV7-9,TRBJ2-1,-,TGTGCCAGCAGACACGTAGCCGATGAGCAGTTCTTC,CASRHVADEQFF
-,TRBV19,TRBJ1-2,-,TGTGCCAGTAGTATCAACAGGAGATTAAACTATGGCTACACCTTC,CASSINRRLNYGYTF
-,TRBV28,TRBJ1-1,-,TGTGCCAGCAGTTTAAGGCAGGTAATCACTGAAGCTTTCTTT,CASSLRQVITEAFF
-,TRBV7-3,TRBJ2-1,TRBD2,TGTGCCAGCAGCCTCTGGACTAGCGGGCCGGGGGAATTCAATGAGCAGTTCTTC,CASSLWTSGPGEFNEQFF
-,TRBV19,TRBJ2-4,TRBD2,TGTGCCAGTAGTATGGGCCGACTAGCGGGAGCCAAAAACATTCAGTACTTC,CASSMGRLAGAKNIQYF
once,TRBV19,TRBJ1-3,TRBD1,TGTGCCAGTAGTATGACAGGGGCGCGCGGAAACACCATATATTTT,CASSMTGARGNTIYF
-,TRBV2,TRBJ2-3,TRBD2,TGTGCCAGCAGGATTAGCGGGAGAGATACGCAGTATTTT,CASRISGRDTQYF
-,TRBV27,TRBJ1-1,-,TGTGCCAGCAGGTCCCTATCGGGTAGCATGAACACTGAAGCTTTCTTT,CASRSLSGSMNTEAFF
-,TRBV19,TRBJ1-2,TRBD1,TGTGCCACCCGGGACAGGGGGCTTGGTGGCTACACCTTC,CATRDRGLGGYTF
-,TRBV18,TRBJ1-1,TRBD1,TGTGCCAGCTCACCACGAGGGGGCCCTGAAGCTTTCTTT,CASSPRGGPEAFF
-,TRBV5-6,TRBJ1-3,-,TGTGCCAGCAGCCCGCGGGGGGGATATACTGGAAACACCATATATTTT,CASSPRGGYTGNTIYF
-,TRBV29-1,TRBJ2-3,TRBD1,TGCAGCGTTGAAGGGGGACAGGGGGCAGATACGCAGTATTTT,CSVEGGQGADTQYF